This paragraph reports one TCR beta chain. Antigen specificity is unknown. The data originate from a study of shared clonotypes between healthy human individuals. The overall study: Donors consisted of two women and a few men between 18 and 49.

V dropped 0 bases and J dropped 4 bases, with 7 bases sitting between them. This CDR3 comprises 14 residues. The germline gives CDR1 SGHRS, CDR2 YFSETQ. Study conclusions and caveats: Among the subsets, naive ones generally showed larger estimated richness than memory ones.

The protocol was immunoSEQ multiplex PCR, while the TCRdb copy is restricted to in-frame clones and leaves out a portion. The sample lists 950,000 to 1,300,000 clones, about 80% occurring once. Division of CD4+ cells produced a CD45RA+ naive subset and a CD45RA-negative memory subset. The TCR sequence derives from a man aged 18 to 30 in good health. Sequencing used memory CD4+ T cells sorted from blood. Subset described: CD45RA-negative fraction. The chain recombines TRBV5-1 with TRBJ1-4; D remains ambiguous. This CDR3 is CASSLGQVNEKLFF. The CDR3 region has the DNA TGCGCCAGCAGCTTGGGGCAGGTTAATGAAAAACTGTTTTTT.